This TCR beta chain was observed in a study of T cell responses to AZD1222 COVID-19 vaccine. Profiling relied on immunoSEQ multiplex PCR, and the TCRdb table lists in-frame clones only, not all of them. The table has about 120,000 clones, more than 75% seen once. V was pared by 1 base and J by 0 bases, with 7 bases between. CDR3 length: 14 amino acids. Per germline, CDR1 MNHNS and CDR2 SASEGT. The chain carries TRBV6-1 and TRBJ2-7; D unclear. The source of this sequence is an adult in good health. The starting material was peripheral blood, obtained on day 0 of AZD1222 vaccination. The CDR3 region has the DNA TGTGCCAGCAGTGAAGGGGCCGGCTCCTACGAGCAGTACTTC. Protein: CASSEGAGSYEQYF.